This T cell receptor beta chain was captured in a study of patients and donors after allogeneic stem cell transplantation. One entry per CDR3 protein results from TCRdb running MiXCR on the RT-PCR reads. The sample yields 400,000 to 500,000 distinct CDR3 sequences, 16% seen once. The V gene lost 6 bases and the J gene lost 0 bases, with 5 bases spanning the gap. The CDR3 covers 13 residues. Per the germline V gene, CDR1 is MNHNS and CDR2 is SASEGT. The chain joins TRBV6-1 to TRBJ1-4, with a possible D match to TRBD1 (5 bases). Sequencing was performed on blood, either unsorted or a sorted T cell fraction (not recorded which). The sequence was obtained from a human donor who was either an allogeneic HSCT recipient or a stem cell or donor lymphocyte infusion donor (not recorded which). It is not recorded whose cells these are; they may come from a transplant donor. CDR3 sequence (DNA): TGTGCCAGCAGGGGACCAACTAATGAAAAACTGTTTTTT. It specifies CASRGPTNEKLFF.